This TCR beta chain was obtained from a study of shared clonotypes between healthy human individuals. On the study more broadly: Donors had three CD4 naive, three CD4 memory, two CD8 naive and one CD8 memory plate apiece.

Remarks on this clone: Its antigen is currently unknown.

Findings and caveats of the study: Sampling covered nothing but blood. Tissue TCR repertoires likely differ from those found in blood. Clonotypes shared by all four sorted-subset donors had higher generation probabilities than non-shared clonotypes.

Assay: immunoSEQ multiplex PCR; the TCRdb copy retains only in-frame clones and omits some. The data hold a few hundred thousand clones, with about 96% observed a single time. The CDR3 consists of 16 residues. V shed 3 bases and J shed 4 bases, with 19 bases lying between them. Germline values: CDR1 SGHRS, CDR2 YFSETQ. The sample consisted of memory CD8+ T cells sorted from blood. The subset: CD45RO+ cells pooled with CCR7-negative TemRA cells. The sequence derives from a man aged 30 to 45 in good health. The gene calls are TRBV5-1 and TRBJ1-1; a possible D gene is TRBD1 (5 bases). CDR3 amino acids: CASSWGPAWERTEAFF. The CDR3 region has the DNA TGCGCCAGCAGCTGGGGACCCGCCTGGGAACGCACTGAAGCTTTCTTT.